This is a list of T cell receptor beta chains from one sample in a study of cytomegalovirus exposure and HLA in healthy donors. Produced via immunoSEQ multiplex PCR; TCRdb's table is partial and in-frame only. The repertoire consists of about 190,000 clones, with roughly 82% occurring once and the leading ten covering roughly 7%. The specimen was PBMCs. These TCRs come from a man younger than 30 in good health and CMV-seropositive. CDR3s include the opening cysteine and the closing phenylalanine or tryptophan. D genes are given only for firm matches. Size is omitted from some rows. Given values are once, few, many or a class for expanded clones.

j_gene | abundance | d_gene | v_gene | CDR3nt | CDR3aa
TRBJ2-7 | - | - | TRBV27 | TGTGCCAGCGCTGGTGGAACTAGTCTCTACGAGCAGTACTTC | CASAGGTSLYEQYF
TRBJ2-7 | - | TRBD1 | TRBV19 | TGTGCCAGTAGTCCAGTCCGGGACAGGGGTTACGAGCAGTACTTC | CASSPVRDRGYEQYF
TRBJ2-2 | - | TRBD1 | TRBV7-9 | TGTGCCAGCAGCGCCGGGACAGGGTCCACGAATCCCGGGGAGCTGTTTTTT | CASSAGTGSTNPGELFF
TRBJ2-1 | - | TRBD2 | TRBV25-1 | TGTGCCAGCAGTGAATACGGGCTAGCGGGCTACAATGAGCAGTTCTTC | CASSEYGLAGYNEQFF
TRBJ2-3 | - | TRBD2 | TRBV27 | TGTGCCAGCAGTTTTTTGGCGGGAGGGCCCTCAGATACGCAGTATTTT | CASSFLAGGPSDTQYF
TRBJ2-7 | - | TRBD2 | TRBV28 | TGTGCCAGCAGTTCGACTAGCGGGATCCTCTACGAGCAGTACTTC | CASSSTSGILYEQYF
TRBJ1-4 | - | - | TRBV6-6 | TGTGCCAGCAGTTACGGTAGGGACACCCAAGAAAAACTGTTTTTT | CASSYGRDTQEKLFF
TRBJ2-5 | - | - | TRBV29-1 | TGTCGGGGCAGCTGGGACTTCCAAGAGACCCAGTACTTC | CRGSWDFQETQYF
TRBJ2-7 | - | - | TRBV15 | TGTGCCACCAGCAGAGATGGGCAGGGGAGAAACGAGCAGTACTTC | CATSRDGQGRNEQYF
TRBJ1-4 | - | - | TRBV29-1 | TGCAGCTTTGGCGCAGGGACTAATGAAAAACTGTTTTTT | CSFGAGTNEKLFF
TRBJ1-1 | once | - | TRBV28 | TGTGCCAGCAGTTCGTATACCGGGGACACTGAAGCTTTCTTT | CASSSYTGDTEAFF
TRBJ2-2 | once | - | TRBV2 | TGTGCCAGCAGCGTAAAGCGGGACACCGGGGAGCTGTTTTTT | CASSVKRDTGELFF
TRBJ1-5 | - | - | TRBV15 | TGTGCCACCAGCAGGTCCGGGGGCAATCAGCCCCAGCATTTT | CATSRSGGNQPQHF
TRBJ2-2 | - | TRBD1 | TRBV4-3 | TGCGCCAGCAGCCTAAGGATACAACAACAGGGGGTAGCCGGGGAGCTGTTTTTT | CASSLRIQQQGVAGELFF
TRBJ2-1 | - | - | TRBV27 | TGTGCCAGCAGACAGTGGGAGAGGTACAATGAGCAGTTCTTC | CASRQWERYNEQFF
TRBJ1-5 | - | - | TRBV6-1 | TGTGCCAGCACCGGAGCCTCGAGCAATCAGCCCCAGCATTTT | CASTGASSNQPQHF
TRBJ2-7 | - | TRBD2 | TRBV5-1 | TGCGCCAGCAGCTGGACTAGCGGCTACGAGCAGTACTTC | CASSWTSGYEQYF
TRBJ2-1 | - | - | TRBV2 | TGTGCCAGCAGTCCCCAGTACAATGAGCAGTTCTTC | CASSPQYNEQFF
TRBJ2-1 | - | TRBD2 | TRBV7-6 | TGTGCCAGCAGCATCTCTTCTAGCGGGCGAGAGCAGTTCTTC | CASSISSSGREQFF
TRBJ2-7 | - | TRBD2 | TRBV15 | TGTGCCACCAGCAGCGTGACTAGCGATCGGTACGAGCAGTACTTC | CATSSVTSDRYEQYF
TRBJ1-4 | once | TRBD1 | TRBV18 | TGTGCCAGCGGATCCGGGACAGGGGCCAATGCTAATAAAAAACTGTTTTTT | CASGSGTGANANKKLFF
TRBJ2-3 | - | TRBD2 | TRBV5-6 | TGTGCCAGCAAGGAAGCGGGAGCGCCAGATACGCAGTATTTT | CASKEAGAPDTQYF
TRBJ2-2 | few | TRBD1 | TRBV5-4 | TGTGCCAGCAGCCTGGACAGGGGGAACACCGGGGAGCTGTTTTTT | CASSLDRGNTGELFF
TRBJ2-7 | - | - | TRBV11-2 | TGTGCCAGCAGCTTAAACAGGGAATACGAGCAGTACTTC | CASSLNREYEQYF
TRBJ2-7 | - | - | TRBV19 | TGTGCCAGTAGTATTCTTACTCCCTCCAACGAGCAGTACTTC | CASSILTPSNEQYF
TRBJ2-7 | few | TRBD1 | TRBV5-1 | TGCGCCAGCAGCTTGGGAGGGGGCAACCCCTACGAGCAGTACTTC | CASSLGGGNPYEQYF
TRBJ2-3 | - | TRBD1 | TRBV9 | TGTGCCAGCAGCGTGGGGACAGGGATAGATACGCAGTATTTT | CASSVGTGIDTQYF
TRBJ2-3 | few | - | TRBV28 | TGTGCCAGCAGGCCAGAGTCAGGGAGGCGGCCAGATACGCAGTATTTT | CASRPESGRRPDTQYF
TRBJ2-7 | - | TRBD1 | TRBV27 | TGTGCCAGCAGTTTCGGGACAGGGGCTGGGGAGCAGTACTTC | CASSFGTGAGEQYF
TRBJ1-1 | - | - | TRBV2 | TGTGCCAGCAGTGAAGGGGGGGAGGGCACTGAAGCTTTCTTT | CASSEGGEGTEAFF
TRBJ2-7 | - | TRBD1 | TRBV19 | TGTGCCAGTAGTACCCGGGACAGGGTCTACGAGCAGTACTTC | CASSTRDRVYEQYF